These 22 T cell receptor beta chains were all obtained from the same sample, sequenced in a study of blood T cell repertoires in COVID-19. The protocol was immunoSEQ multiplex PCR, while the TCRdb copy is restricted to in-frame clones and leaves out a portion. The sample consists of some 310,000 clones, 80% to 90% of them appearing once. Sequencing was carried out using peripheral blood. These receptors were collected from a man aged 45-65 years with active or convalescent COVID-19.

The chain employs TRBV4-2 and TRBJ1-2, with 8 bases that match TRBD1. J lost 0 bases, V lost 4 bases, and 4 bases had no gene match. The CDR3 covers 15 residues. Germline CDR1 reads LGHNA; CDR2 reads YNFKEQ. The CDR3 DNA is TGTGCCAGCAGCCCGTCGGACAGGGCTAACTATGGCTACACCTTC. Translation: CASSPSDRANYGYTF.

The gene calls are TRBV19 and TRBJ1-1; 7 nucleotides agree with TRBD1. Losses at the gene ends were 6 bases for V and 4 bases for J; bases not matched to a gene: 11. Germline CDR1 LNHDA, CDR2 SQIVND (reference sequence). CDR3 length: 15 residues. CDR3: CASSLSRDRFTEAFF. The CDR3 nucleotides read TGTGCCAGTAGCTTATCCCGGGACAGATTCACTGAAGCTTTCTTT.

This rearrangement joins TRBV5-3 to TRBJ1-5, with D possibly TRBD1 on 5 matching bases. TRBV5-3 is assigned to the ORF class and has an uncertain function. CDR3 length: 15 residues. Trimming stripped 4 bases from V and 0 bases from J, with 11 bases between. The chain's CDR3 is CARSPGLYSNQPQHF. CDR3 bases: TGTGCCAGAAGCCCGGGACTCTATAGCAATCAGCCCCAGCATTTT.

This clone was counted once. CDR3 protein: CASRTGGLAGASNTGELFF. The CDR3 DNA follows: TGTGCCAGCAGAACAGGGGGACTAGCGGGGGCCTCGAACACCGGGGAGCTGTTTTTT. V and J are TRBV2 and TRBJ2-2, with TRBD2 matching 14 bases. The trim removed 6 bases at V and 0 bases at J, leaving 9 bases unmatched. The CDR3 covers 19 residues. Germline V gene lookup returns CDR1 SNHLY and CDR2 FYNNEI.

The chain combines TRBV7-9 with TRBJ1-2, with 10 bases matching TRBD1. In germline, CDR1 is SEHNR, CDR2 FQNEAQ (reference sequence). Trimming cost V 5 bases and J 6 bases; bases outside gene matches: 12. The length of the CDR3 is 16 residues. DNA of the CDR3: TGTGCCAGCAGCCTAGGCCCCGGGACAGGGGCCGATGGCTACACCTTC. Amino acids: CASSLGPGTGADGYTF.

This clone is a singleton in its sample. The chain has TRBV4-2 and TRBJ2-3; TRBD2 agrees at 8 bases. This CDR3 is built from 16 residues. Germline CDR1 is LGHNA and CDR2 is YNFKEQ. The V segment lost 4 bases and the J segment 4 bases; nucleotides outside the gene matches: 10. CDR3 residues: CASSPSGGRNADTQYF. In DNA, the CDR3 is TGTGCCAGCAGCCCCTCGGGCGGGAGGAATGCAGATACGCAGTATTTT.

The J gene is TRBJ2-3, the V gene TRBV27; no reliable D call. Germline V lookup: CDR1 MNHEY, CDR2 SMNVEV (reference sequence). Trimming cost V 2 bases and J 1 base, with 4 bases left between them. The CDR3 contains 13 residues. The CDR3 here is CASSLEGTDTQYF. The CDR3 DNA reads as TGTGCCAGCAGTTTAGAGGGCACAGATACGCAGTATTTT.

This sequence joins TRBV7-9 and TRBJ1-2; D is perhaps TRBD1 (6 bases). The CDR3 runs to 13 residues. Germline-derived CDR1 and CDR2 are SEHNR and FQNEAQ (reference sequence). Trimming cost V 6 bases and J 5 bases, with 13 bases left between them. The CDR3 sequence is CASRGGEAYGYTF. The CDR3 DNA follows: TGTGCCAGCAGAGGGGGGGAGGCTTATGGCTACACCTTC.

This sequence joins TRBV5-6 and TRBJ1-4; D remains unclear. CDR1 is SGHDT, CDR2 YYEEEE, per germline. The CDR3 spans 14 residues. The V end was cut by 0 bases, the J end by 8 bases, with 11 bases between. The CDR3 sequence is CASSLDPRGEKLFF. The CDR3 region has the DNA TGTGCCAGCAGCTTGGATCCCCGAGGGGAAAAACTGTTTTTT. Full variable domain (missing parts from reference TRBV5-6 and TRBJ1-4): DAGVTQSPTHLIKTRGQQVTLRCSPKSGHDTVSWYQQALGQGPQFIFQYYEEEERQRGNFPDRFSGHQFPNYSSELNVNALLLGDSALYLCASSLDPRGEKLFFGSGTQLSVL.

The V gene is TRBV27, the J gene TRBJ2-2; TRBD2 agrees at 16 bases. V was pared by 5 bases and J by 5 bases, with 2 bases of the junction left unmatched. Looked up from germline, CDR1 is MNHEY and CDR2 is SMNVEV (reference sequence). The CDR3 is made up of 16 amino acids. The CDR3 region is CASSGTSGRGTGELFF. CDR3 in DNA: TGTGCCAGCAGTGGGACTAGCGGGAGGGGTACCGGGGAGCTGTTTTTT.

The chain couples TRBV11-3 to TRBJ2-7; 12 nucleotides match TRBD2. With 4 bases clipped from V and 4 bases from J, the junction kept 5 bases outside the gene matches. The CDR3 consists of 15 residues. In germline, CDR1 is SGHNT, CDR2 YENEEA. In DNA, the CDR3 is TGTGCCAGCAGCTCCCGACTAGCGGGAGCTTACGAGCAGTACTTC. Translation: CASSSRLAGAYEQYF.

This chain joins TRBV27 and TRBJ2-7; perhaps TRBD2 as D (5 bases). This CDR3 is 14 amino acids long. V was clipped by 8 bases and J by 9 bases, with 23 bases between them. CDR1 MNHEY and CDR2 SMNVEV come from the germline V gene (reference sequence). In nucleotides, the CDR3 is TGTGCCAGCCGCCCGCGGCTAAGCGGCATTTGGCAGTACTTC. It yields the protein CASRPRLSGIWQYF.

This clone appeared a few times. In nucleotides, the CDR3 is TGTGCCAGCAGCCGCGACACGGCGGAGCTGTTTTTT. It specifies CASSRDTAELFF. V usage is TRBV12-3 or TRBV12-4 and J usage is TRBJ2-2; D is unresolved. Trimming cost V 6 bases and J 10 bases, with 12 bases left between them. The CDR3 spans 12 residues.

This clone was recorded only once. CDR3 in amino acids: CASSIFLPGQGYTDTQYF. The CDR3 DNA reads as TGTGCCAGTAGTATATTTCTCCCGGGACAGGGGTACACAGATACGCAGTATTTT. The chain couples TRBV19 to TRBJ2-3; 10 bases are shared with TRBD1. The junction had 10 bases not matched to a gene; V was cut back by 2 bases and J by 2 bases. CDR3 size: 18 residues. Germline V gene sequence: CDR1 LNHDA, CDR2 SQIVND (reference sequence).

The V call is TRBV27, the J call TRBJ2-7; possible D gene TRBD1, 6 bases. V dropped 5 bases and J dropped 4 bases, with 18 bases sitting between them. The CDR3 runs to 15 residues. The germline V gene encodes CDR1 MNHEY and CDR2 SMNVEV (reference sequence). CDR3 nucleotide sequence: TGTGCCAGCAGTATATTAGGGGCACAGGGATACGAGCAGTACTTC. It yields the protein CASSILGAQGYEQYF.

V gene TRBV6-1 combines with J gene TRBJ1-6; D is uncertain. This CDR3 comprises 15 residues. V lost 6 bases, J lost 3 bases, and 12 bases lay in between. The germline CDR1 and CDR2 sequences are MNHNS and SASEGT. CDR3 residues: CASRADTLYNSPLHF. The CDR3 nucleotides read TGTGCCAGCAGGGCGGATACCCTCTATAATTCACCCCTCCACTTT.

The chain employs TRBV28 and TRBJ2-2, with 7 nucleotides matching TRBD1. This CDR3 comprises 14 residues. CDR1 and CDR2 from the germline V gene are MDHEN and SYDVKM. The junction had 1 base not matched to a gene; V was cut back by 5 bases and J by 1 base. The CDR3 sequence is CASSAGGNTGELFF. CDR3 bases: TGTGCCAGCAGTGCAGGGGGGAACACCGGGGAGCTGTTTTTT.

The rearrangement uses TRBV4-2 and TRBJ1-2, with 7 bases lining up with TRBD1. In germline, CDR1 is LGHNA, CDR2 YNFKEQ. This CDR3 contains 15 residues. The junction had 9 bases not matched to a gene; V was cut back by 4 bases and J by 4 bases. The chain's CDR3 is CASSPIPTGPYGYTF. CDR3 DNA sequence: TGTGCCAGCAGCCCCATCCCGACAGGGCCCTATGGCTACACCTTC.

The chain recombines TRBV7-8 with TRBJ2-5; 11 bases are shared with TRBD1. Germline loops: CDR1 SGHVS, CDR2 FQNEAQ. With 4 bases clipped from V and 5 bases from J, the junction kept 6 bases outside the gene matches. The CDR3 is made up of 15 amino acids. CDR3 residues: CASSSRTGGLETQYF. CDR3 sequence (DNA): TGTGCCAGCAGCTCTCGGACAGGGGGCTTGGAGACCCAGTACTTC.

This clone was recorded a few times. The chain joins TRBV20-1 to TRBJ1-6; possibly TRBD1 for D (5 bases). The V gene's germline CDR1 is DFQATT and CDR2 SNEGSKA (reference sequence). The CDR3 length is 11 residues. Trimming cost V 7 bases and J 9 bases, with 10 bases left between them. The CDR3 bases are TGCAGTGTCCAGGGAGGTTCACCCCTCCACTTT. As protein: CSVQGGSPLHF.

The chain has TRBV19 and TRBJ1-3; D uncertain. CDR3 length equals 15 residues. With 6 bases removed from V and 1 base from J, the gap between germline ends came to 13 bases. The germline gives CDR1 LNHDA, CDR2 SQIVND (reference sequence). The CDR3 protein is CASRQRDTSGNTIYF. As DNA, the CDR3 is TGTGCCAGTAGACAACGTGACACGTCTGGAAACACCATATATTTT.

This clone was detected a few times. The J gene is TRBJ1-4, the V gene TRBV28, with 8 bases matching TRBD1. This CDR3 contains 15 residues. Per germline, CDR1 MDHEN and CDR2 SYDVKM. V trimming: 4 bases; J trimming: 7 bases; junction bases outside the gene matches: 8. CDR3 bases: TGTGCCAGCAGTTCCTTAGGGGACAGGACTGAAAAACTGTTTTTT. Translating gives CASSSLGDRTEKLFF.